One and the same sample provided the 19 T cell receptor beta chains below, sequenced in a study of shared clonotypes between healthy human individuals. Sequencing was performed with immunoSEQ multiplex PCR; in TCRdb, only in-frame clones are kept and a portion is missing. Among roughly 2.4 million clones listed, around 95% were seen once. Sequencing was done on a sample of naive CD4+ T cells sorted from blood. Stated subset: CD45RA+ positively selected. The receptors shown here come from a man between 18 and 35 years old in good health.

Note on this clone: The sample contains more than one DNA sequence encoding this CDR3. The genes are TRBV18 and TRBJ2-7, with D uncertain. The CDR3 has 12 amino acids. From germline, CDR1 is KGHSH and CDR2 LQKENI. V lost 6 bases, J lost 0 bases, and 6 bases lay in between. The CDR3 spells CASSPSSYEQYF. DNA of the CDR3: TGTGCCAGCTCCCCAAGCTCCTACGAGCAGTACTTC.

The chain couples TRBV7-9 to TRBJ2-5; D may be TRBD2 (6 bases). Deletions cut 0 bases from V and 4 bases from J, with 12 bases between. This CDR3 spans 15 amino acids. Germline V gives CDR1 SEHNR, CDR2 FQNEAQ (reference sequence). The DNA for the CDR3 is TGTGCCAGCAGCTTAGCGGGGGGACTCGTAGAGACCCAGTACTTC. Translation: CASSLAGGLVETQYF.

The chain links TRBV29-1 to TRBJ2-7; D may be TRBD2 (6 bases). V lost 4 bases and J lost 0, with 16 bases in between. Looked up from germline, CDR1 is SQVTM and CDR2 is ANQGSEA. The CDR3 is 15 amino acids. CDR3 nucleotides: TGCAGCGTTGCGGGGGAGGCCCGGAGCTCCTACGAGCAGTACTTC. Translation gives CSVAGEARSSYEQYF.

The chain links TRBV7-9 to TRBJ1-4; possibly TRBD1 for D (6 bases). The CDR3 is made up of 17 amino acids. Germline loops: CDR1 SEHNR, CDR2 FQNEAQ (reference sequence). Trimming took 1 base from V and 4 from J, leaving 16 bases between them. The CDR3: CASSLVSGAPLNEKLFF. In DNA, the CDR3 is TGTGCCAGCAGCTTAGTGTCAGGGGCACCACTTAATGAAAAACTGTTTTTT.

This clone was observed once. The rearrangement links TRBV6-6 to TRBJ1-5, with a tentative D call TRBD1 (6 bases). V lost 11 bases and J 3 bases, leaving 11 bases between the germline ends. Germline V gene data show CDR1 as MNHNY and CDR2 as SVGAGI (reference sequence). The length of the CDR3 is 12 residues. In nucleotides, the CDR3 is TGTGCCGGCCACAGGGACAATCAGCCCCAGCATTTT. Amino acids: CAGHRDNQPQHF.

This clone showed up just once. This chain uses TRBV27 with TRBJ1-1; 7 nucleotides agree with TRBD1. CDR1 and CDR2 from the germline V gene are MNHEY and SMNVEV (reference sequence). V lost 4 bases and J lost 1; bases outside the gene matches: 6. There are 15 residues in the CDR3. DNA of the CDR3: TGTGCCAGCAGTTCGTTCAGGGGGTGGAACACTGAAGCTTTCTTT. It specifies CASSSFRGWNTEAFF.

CDR3 protein: CASSSDRGPYNEQFF. For the CDR3, the DNA is TGTGCCAGCAGTTCCGACAGGGGGCCCTACAATGAGCAGTTCTTC. The rearrangement uses TRBV27 and TRBJ2-1; TRBD1 matches 10 bases. The trim removed 4 bases at V and 2 bases at J, leaving 2 bases unmatched. CDR1 and CDR2 (germline): MNHEY, SMNVEV (reference sequence). This CDR3 is built from 15 residues.

J is TRBJ2-7 and V is TRBV6-5; 7 bases agree with TRBD1. J lost 2 bases, V lost 4 bases, and 8 bases had no gene match. Germline CDR1 reads MNHEY; CDR2 reads SVGAGI. The length of the CDR3 is 15 residues. CDR3 DNA sequence: TGTGCCAGCAGTTTCCACAGGGGAAGGGCCTACGAGCAGTACTTC. Translated: CASSFHRGRAYEQYF.

The rearrangement joins TRBV7-7 to TRBJ2-6; either TRBD1 or TRBD2 may supply D (5 bases each). CDR3 size: 15 residues. Germline V lookup: CDR1 SSHAT, CDR2 FNYEAQ (reference sequence). The CDR3 bases are TGTGCTAGCTCGCGAGGGGTCTCTGGGGCCAACGTCCTGACTTTC. Encoded protein: CASSRGVSGANVLTF.

The chain couples TRBV5-4 to TRBJ1-6; 9 nucleotides match TRBD1. The ends lost 1 base at V and 9 bases at J; junction bases unmatched: 5. Germline V gives CDR1 SGHNT, CDR2 YYREEE (reference sequence). The CDR3 is made up of 15 amino acids. CDR3 loop: CASSLQGQGSSPLHF. The CDR3 DNA sequence: TGTGCCAGCAGCTTGCAGGGACAGGGAAGTTCACCCCTCCACTTT.

This clone was detected once. The J gene is TRBJ1-3, the V gene TRBV6-6; perhaps TRBD1 as D (6 bases). Trimming stripped 6 bases from V and 6 bases from J, with 18 bases between. Looked up from germline, CDR1 is MNHNY and CDR2 is SVGAGI (reference sequence). The CDR3 is 15 residues long. The CDR3 DNA sequence: TGTGCCAGCAGGGGTAGGACAGAGGCTCTAAACACCATATATTTT. It is translated as CASRGRTEALNTIYF.

The J gene is TRBJ2-3, the V gene TRBV6-5; perhaps TRBD1 as D (5 bases). Trimming took 7 bases from V and 6 from J, leaving 17 bases between them. The CDR3 runs to 14 residues. The V gene's germline CDR1 is MNHEY and CDR2 SVGAGI. The CDR3 reads CASKLGRVSDTQYF. The CDR3, as DNA: TGTGCCAGCAAGCTAGGCAGGGTATCGGATACGCAGTATTTT.

The gene calls are TRBV2 and TRBJ2-2; tentative D call: TRBD1 (6 bases). Germline CDR1 SNHLY, CDR2 FYNNEI. This CDR3 is 14 amino acids long. Trimming stripped 3 bases from V and 7 bases from J, with 12 bases between. The CDR3 is CASSEMGAGGELFF. CDR3 nucleotide sequence: TGTGCCAGCAGTGAGATGGGGGCGGGCGGGGAGCTGTTTTTT.

This clone was picked up a small number of times. J is TRBJ1-1 and V is TRBV28, with 9 bases that match TRBD1. CDR1 is MDHEN, CDR2 SYDVKM, per germline. V was pared by 6 bases and J by 5 bases, with 7 bases of the junction left unmatched. The CDR3 totals 14 residues. CDR3 DNA: TGTGCCAGCAGGCTAACACAGGGGGCGACTGAAGCTTTCTTT. Its protein product is CASRLTQGATEAFF.

The chain combines TRBV7-9 with TRBJ2-3; 7 bases map to TRBD2. Germline V gives CDR1 SEHNR, CDR2 FQNEAQ (reference sequence). There are 17 residues in the CDR3. Losses at the gene ends were 0 bases for V and 4 bases for J; bases not matched to a gene: 10. The CDR3 reads CASSLALAGERADTQYF. Written as DNA, the CDR3 is TGTGCCAGCAGCTTAGCCCTCGCGGGAGAACGGGCAGATACGCAGTATTTT.

In the case of this clone: Other DNA sequences in the sample encode the same CDR3. The chain's CDR3 is CASSESSGGPNYGYTF. The CDR3, as DNA: TGCGCCAGCAGTGAGTCGAGCGGTGGCCCTAACTATGGCTACACCTTC. This chain links TRBV10-2 with TRBJ1-2, with D unclear. The germline CDR1 and CDR2 sequences are WSHSY and SAAADI. The CDR3 is made up of 16 amino acids. Trimming removed 0 bases from V and 0 bases from J, with 11 bases in between.

This chain links TRBV9 with TRBJ2-2; possibly TRBD1 or TRBD2 for D (5 bases each). This CDR3 is built from 14 residues. Germline CDR1 and CDR2: SGDLS and YYNGEE. The V gene lost 3 bases and the J gene lost 4 bases, with 10 bases spanning the gap. CDR3 coding DNA: TGTGCCAGCAGCGCGGGGACGGCCACCGGGGAGCTGTTTTTT. Encoded protein: CASSAGTATGELFF. The entire variable domain, with the rest obtained from reference TRBV9 and TRBJ2-2, is as follows: DSGVTQTPKHLITATGQRVTLRCSPRSGDLSVYWYQQSLDQGLQFLIQYYNGEERAKGNILERFSAQQFPDLHSELNLSSLELGDSALYFCASSAGTATGELFFGEGSRLTVL.

The J gene is TRBJ2-7, the V gene TRBV6-1; 8 nucleotides agree with TRBD1. The CDR3 extends over 15 amino acids. V lost 2 bases, J lost 4 bases, and 7 bases stayed unmatched. Germline CDR1 is MNHNS and CDR2 is SASEGT. CDR3 bases: TGTGCCAGCAGTGAAATGGGGACAGGAGGGTACGAGCAGTACTTC. This encodes CASSEMGTGGYEQYF.

The V gene is TRBV2, the J gene TRBJ2-1; TRBD2 is a possible D gene (6 bases). The germline V and J ends were trimmed by 4 bases and 8 bases, with 6 bases remaining between them. This CDR3 spans 11 amino acids. The germline V gene encodes CDR1 SNHLY and CDR2 FYNNEI. CDR3 nucleotide sequence: TGTGCCAGCAGTGTAGCGGATGAGCAGTTCTTC. It specifies CASSVADEQFF.